Each of the 23 T cell receptor beta chains below was sequenced from the same sample in a study of blood T cell repertoires in COVID-19. The data were produced by immunoSEQ multiplex PCR, yet TCRdb's version contains in-frame clones alone and is incomplete. The sample shows about 220,000 clones, 83% of them seen only once. Sequencing was done on a sample of PBMCs or T cells enriched from blood (not recorded which). The receptors derive from a woman between 45 and 60 years old who had been exposed to COVID-19.

With respect to this clone: Additional DNA sequences in this sample encode the identical CDR3. This chain joins TRBV11-2 and TRBJ2-2; a possible D gene is TRBD2 (6 bases). V was pared by 6 bases and J by 0 bases, with 11 bases between. The CDR3 is made up of 15 amino acids. The germline CDR1 and CDR2 sequences are SGHAT and FQNNGV. In nucleotides, the CDR3 is TGTGCCAGCAGTCCCGGGACTTCGAACACCGGGGAGCTGTTTTTT. Its protein product is CASSPGTSNTGELFF.

This clone is a singleton in its sample. The chain is built from TRBV2 and TRBJ2-5; 7 bases are shared with TRBD2. The length of the CDR3 is 17 residues. V lost 5 bases and J lost 4; bases outside the gene matches: 16. CDR1 SNHLY and CDR2 FYNNEI come from the germline V gene. CDR3 in DNA: TGTGCCAGCAGTCCCCACAGATCGATTGGGGGGGGAGAGACCCAGTACTTC. Translated: CASSPHRSIGGGETQYF.

CDR3 amino acids: CASTLPGGDTQYF. The CDR3 nucleotides read TGCGCCAGCACCCTCCCCGGGGGAGATACGCAGTATTTT. The chain combines TRBV5-1 with TRBJ2-3; tentatively, D is TRBD2 (6 bases). Germline CDR1 is SGHRS and CDR2 is YFSETQ. With 6 bases removed from V and 5 bases from J, the gap between germline ends came to 13 bases. The CDR3 length is 13 residues.

This clone was seen once. The rearrangement joins TRBV7-2 to TRBJ1-4; D call uncertain. The ends were cut back, 3 bases at V and 0 bases at J, with 11 bases in the middle. This CDR3 is built from 16 residues. Germline CDR1 reads SGHTA; CDR2 reads FQGNSA. The CDR3 sequence: CASSLRVLATNEKLFF. CDR3 DNA sequence: TGTGCCAGCAGCTTGAGGGTACTTGCAACTAATGAAAAACTGTTTTTT.

The V and J genes are TRBV30 and TRBJ2-1; D perhaps matches TRBD1 (5 bases). CDR1 GTSNPN and CDR2 SVGIG come from the germline V gene (reference sequence). The CDR3 totals 13 residues. The V end lost 1 base, the J end lost 11 bases, and 15 bases lay between the germline ends. CDR3 sequence reads: CAWSDPGSWKQFF. CDR3 nucleotide sequence: TGTGCCTGGAGTGATCCAGGGTCTTGGAAGCAGTTCTTC.

The V and J genes are TRBV7-9 and TRBJ1-2, with D perhaps matching TRBD1 (6 bases). The CDR3 extends over 15 amino acids. Per the germline V gene, CDR1 is SEHNR and CDR2 is FQNEAQ (reference sequence). Trimming took off 7 bases at V and 8 bases at J, with 23 bases between the two ends. The CDR3 sequence is CASNTQDRPGEGYTF. The DNA for the CDR3 is TGTGCCAGCAATACCCAAGACAGGCCTGGGGAGGGCTACACCTTC.

CDR3 bases: TGTGCCAGCAGCGGTTTAGCGGGGGGGCTGAATGAGCAGTTCTTC. Amino acid sequence: CASSGLAGGLNEQFF. The chain carries TRBV9 and TRBJ2-1; TRBD2 agrees at 11 bases. The CDR3 has 15 amino acids. With 3 bases clipped from V and 7 bases from J, the junction kept 6 bases outside the gene matches. Germline lookup yields CDR1 SGDLS and CDR2 YYNGEE.

This clone was counted once. The chain recombines TRBV19 with TRBJ1-5; D is perhaps TRBD1 (6 bases). Germline CDR1 and CDR2: LNHDA and SQIVND (reference sequence). The CDR3 covers 20 residues. V lost 1 base, J lost 0 bases, and 22 bases lay in between. CDR3 sequence (DNA): TGTGCCAGTAGTATAGTCCCCGCCACAGGGAGCTATTATAGCAATCAGCCCCAGCATTTT. Residues: CASSIVPATGSYYSNQPQHF.

This rearrangement joins TRBV7-2 to TRBJ1-6; a weak D match, TRBD1 (5 bases). This CDR3 has 16 amino acids. Germline V gene sequence: CDR1 SGHTA, CDR2 FQGNSA. V gave up 3 bases and J gave up 3 bases, with 12 bases separating them. The CDR3 nucleotides are TGTGCCAGCAGCTTCAGGGATACTAACTATAATTCACCCCTCCACTTT. Amino acid sequence: CASSFRDTNYNSPLHF.

This chain connects TRBV29-1 to TRBJ2-2; tentative D call: TRBD1 (6 bases). V lost 6 bases and J lost 6, with 17 bases in between. The CDR3 extends over 14 amino acids. Germline values: CDR1 SQVTM, CDR2 ANQGSEA. The CDR3: CSVPGHPWPGELFF. Here the CDR3 DNA reads TGCAGCGTGCCGGGACACCCCTGGCCCGGGGAGCTGTTTTTT.

The genes are TRBV5-5 and TRBJ1-1, with 10 nucleotides matching TRBD1. Germline V CDR1 and CDR2: SGHKS, YYEKEE (reference sequence). The J segment lost 3 bases and the V segment lost 2 bases, leaving 10 bases of the junction unmatched. There are 17 residues in the CDR3. The CDR3 coding sequence is TGTGCCAGCAGCTTACGGGACAGGGGATGGGGTGACACTGAAGCTTTCTTT. This gives the protein CASSLRDRGWGDTEAFF.

The rearrangement joins TRBV11-2 to TRBJ1-2; 9 nucleotides line up with TRBD1. Germline V lookup: CDR1 SGHAT, CDR2 FQNNGV. CDR3 size: 17 residues. V dropped 0 bases and J dropped 3; count of bases not matched to a gene: 8. The CDR3 sequence is CASSLDGSGQGDYGYTF. The DNA for the CDR3 is TGTGCCAGCAGCTTAGATGGTTCGGGACAGGGTGACTATGGCTACACCTTC.

This sequence joins TRBV5-6 and TRBJ1-1; 10 nucleotides agree with TRBD1. V was pared by 3 bases and J by 1 base, with 9 bases of the junction left unmatched. CDR1 is SGHDT, CDR2 YYEEEE, per germline. This CDR3 comprises 17 residues. CDR3 DNA sequence: TGTGCCAGCAGCTCCTTACCGCGGACAGGGGGGAACACTGAAGCTTTCTTT. This encodes CASSSLPRTGGNTEAFF.

This chain joins TRBV27 and TRBJ1-6, with TRBD1 matching 9 bases. Germline V CDR1 and CDR2: MNHEY, SMNVEV (reference sequence). This CDR3 contains 15 residues. V lost 5 bases to trimming and J lost 6 bases; unmatched junction nucleotides: 5. The CDR3 protein is CASSQMGQGNSPLHF. The CDR3 coding sequence is TGTGCCAGCAGTCAAATGGGACAGGGTAATTCACCCCTCCACTTT.

The rearrangement uses TRBV7-8 and TRBJ2-3; 10 nucleotides match TRBD2. This CDR3 region has 14 residues. V trimming: 7 bases; J trimming: 8 bases; junction bases outside the gene matches: 9. Germline-derived CDR1 and CDR2 are SGHVS and FQNEAQ. CDR3 coding DNA: TGTGCCAGCACGCAACTAGCGGGGTCGGGTACGCAGTATTTT. Its translation: CASTQLAGSGTQYF.

CDR3 residues: CASKTSGGDTQYF. The CDR3 nucleotides read TGCGCCAGCAAGACTAGCGGGGGAGATACGCAGTATTTT. This chain joins TRBV10-1 and TRBJ2-3; the match to TRBD2 covers 12 bases. The CDR3 is 13 amino acids. With 7 bases clipped from V and 5 bases from J, the junction kept 1 base outside the gene matches. In germline, CDR1 is WNHNN, CDR2 SYGVQD (reference sequence).

This clone has only one observation. The J gene is TRBJ2-7, the V gene TRBV9; 10 bases agree with TRBD1. CDR1 is SGDLS, CDR2 YYNGEE, per germline. The length of the CDR3 is 14 residues. J was trimmed by 2 bases and V by 5 bases; bases with no gene match: 4. CDR3 amino acids: CASSPGTGAYEQYF. The CDR3 DNA is TGTGCCAGCAGTCCCGGGACAGGGGCCTACGAGCAGTACTTC.

In DNA form, the CDR3 reads TGTGCCAGCAGTTTTATGGGAAGGGGGGAGACCCAGTACTTC. This translates into CASSFMGRGETQYF. The chain has TRBV27 and TRBJ2-5, with D possibly being TRBD1 (6 bases). CDR1 MNHEY and CDR2 SMNVEV come from the germline V gene (reference sequence). CDR3 length: 14 residues. The V and J ends lost 3 bases and 5 bases respectively, with 13 bases between them.

V and J are TRBV2 and TRBJ1-1; D not certain. The CDR3 covers 12 residues. Germline CDR1 is SNHLY and CDR2 is FYNNEI. Trimming stripped 3 bases from V and 8 bases from J, with 10 bases between. The CDR3 bases are TGTGCCAGCAGTGAGCACACCGCCGAAGCTTTCTTT. This gives the protein CASSEHTAEAFF.

This chain uses TRBV19 with TRBJ2-1; 10 bases map to TRBD2. The CDR3 sequence is 17 residues long. Looked up from germline, CDR1 is LNHDA and CDR2 is SQIVND (reference sequence). V shed 5 bases, J shed 9 bases, and the junction held 16 bases outside the gene matches. Here the CDR3 reads CASSPQLQLAGRVEQFF. The CDR3 DNA follows: TGTGCCAGTAGTCCACAACTTCAACTAGCGGGGCGGGTTGAGCAGTTCTTC.

The chain joins TRBV11-2 to TRBJ1-1, with D unresolved. There are 12 residues in the CDR3. V was clipped by 5 bases and J by 0 bases, with 4 bases between them. The germline gives CDR1 SGHAT, CDR2 FQNNGV. The CDR3: CASSLLNTEAFF. CDR3 DNA: TGTGCCAGCAGCCTCTTGAACACTGAAGCTTTCTTT.

J is TRBJ2-7 and V is TRBV4-3, with D possibly being TRBD2 (6 bases). V shed 0 bases and J shed 3 bases, with 12 bases lying between them. The V gene's germline CDR1 is LGHNA and CDR2 YSLEER. The CDR3 has 15 residues. The CDR3 region is CASSQEYDGSYEQYF. CDR3 coding DNA: TGCGCCAGCAGCCAAGAATATGACGGGAGCTACGAGCAGTACTTC.

The chain combines TRBV6-5 with TRBJ2-1; D is possibly TRBD1 (5 bases). The V end was cut by 6 bases, the J end by 8 bases, with 14 bases between. CDR3 length: 13 residues. CDR1 is MNHEY and CDR2 is SVGAGI in the germline V gene. The CDR3 DNA follows: TGTGCCAGCAGGACAGTAATCCAGGATGAGCAGTTCTTC. It encodes CASRTVIQDEQFF.